A single sample is the source of the 8 T cell receptor beta chains below, sequenced in a study of metastatic and nonmetastatic thyroid tumors. All patients were treatment-naive before thyroid surgery. TCRdb ran MiXCR on the PCR reads. Counted here are approximately 31,000 clones, over 15% occurring once; the ten biggest clones make up more than 9%. Material: blood. These receptors were collected from a female donor with papillary thyroid cancer or a benign thyroid nodule (not recorded which). Some clones in this sample may be carry-over from other donors' samples.

This clone was recorded at least ten times. CDR3 region: CASRGRRAGRRNTEAFF. The DNA for the CDR3 is TGCGCCAGCAGGGGTCGCAGAGCCGGCCGCCGAAACACTGAAGCTTTCTTT. V is TRBV10-2 and J is TRBJ1-1, with D unclear. The V and J ends lost 6 bases and 2 bases respectively, with 22 bases between them. Germline V CDR1 and CDR2: WSHSY, SAAADI. The CDR3 runs to 17 residues.

This clone was seen repeatedly, ten times or more. The V gene is TRBV5-5, the J gene TRBJ2-3; TRBD2 aligns across 8 bases. V lost 5 bases, J lost 2 bases, and 1 base stayed unmatched. The CDR3 loop spans 13 amino acids. Germline V gene lookup returns CDR1 SGHKS and CDR2 YYEKEE (reference sequence). Here the CDR3 reads CASRTSATDTQYF. The CDR3 DNA is TGTGCCAGCAGGACTAGCGCCACAGATACGCAGTATTTT.

In this sample, this clone turned up many times. The chain combines TRBV19 with TRBJ2-2; 10 bases are a match to TRBD2. The J segment lost 3 bases and the V segment lost 4 bases, leaving 8 bases of the junction unmatched. The germline V gene has CDR1 LNHDA and CDR2 SQIVND (reference sequence). This CDR3 has 17 amino acids. CDR3 DNA sequence: TGTGCCAGTAGTACCTTTCTAGCGGGAGTTGACACCGGGGAGCTGTTTTTT. Protein sequence: CASSTFLAGVDTGELFF.

This clone was recorded many times. The chain employs TRBV6-2 or TRBV6-3 and TRBJ2-7; D is undetermined. This CDR3 is built from 15 residues. With 7 bases removed from V and 4 bases from J, the gap between germline ends came to 20 bases. Germline lookup yields CDR1 MNHEY and CDR2 SVGEGT. The CDR3 nucleotides are TGTGCCAGCACGTCCGTTAGGGAAGATGAGTACGAGCAGTACTTC. This gives the protein CASTSVREDEYEQYF.

About this clone: The junction departs from the called germline gene at one end, perhaps through a read error. This sample includes further DNA sequences coding for the same CDR3. V and J are TRBV12-3 or TRBV12-4 and TRBJ1-2; tentative D call: TRBD1 (5 bases). CDR3 length: 14 amino acids. CDR3 sequence: CASSLGRDNYGYTF. Here the CDR3 DNA reads TGCGCCAGCAGTTTAGGTAGGGACAACTATGGCTACACCTTC.

Comment on this clone: The junction differs from germline at one of its ends, possibly a read error. The chain links TRBV20-1 to TRBJ1-1; D unclear. CDR1 DFQATT and CDR2 SNEGSKA come from the germline V gene (reference sequence). The CDR3 is made up of 14 amino acids. CDR3 coding DNA: TGCAGTGCTCCCCGTCCTGGCCTGAACACTGAATCTTTCTTT. Protein sequence: CSAPRPGLNTESFF.

Only one count was recorded for this clone. An end of the junction differs from the germline gene, which may be a read error. The rearrangement links TRBV5-1 to TRBJ2-7; D possibly matches TRBD1 or TRBD2 (7 bases each). The CDR3 covers 14 residues. The germline V gene has CDR1 SGHRS and CDR2 YFSETQ. The CDR3 bases are TGCGCCAGCGGACCTTTAGTGGGAGGGGGCGAGAAGTACTTC. Translating it yields CASGPLVGGGEKYF.

As concerns this clone: With a much larger clone just one base away, this may be a read error. The chain is built from TRBV2 and TRBJ2-5; D not certain. There are 14 residues in the CDR3. V was cut by 1 base and J by 1 base, with 7 bases left in between. CDR1 SNHLY and CDR2 FYNNEI come from the germline V gene. The CDR3 spells CASSEVRSQETQYF. CDR3 DNA sequence: TGTGCCAGCAGTGAAGTACGGTCCCAAGAGACCCAGTACTTC.